Listed below are T cell receptor beta chains from one sample, sequenced in a study of metastatic and nonmetastatic thyroid tumors. Via MiXCR, TCRdb re-called the PCR reads. The sample has under 25,000 clones; 22% are singletons. Sequencing was done on a sample of adjacent normal tissue. The receptors derive from a female donor with papillary thyroid cancer or a benign thyroid nodule (not recorded which). Some clones in this sample may be carry-over from other donors' samples. CDR3s include the opening cysteine and the closing phenylalanine or tryptophan. D genes are given only for firm matches. Clone sizes are given selectively: once, few, many, or a class where the clone is expanded.

J	D	size	V	CDR3	DNA
TRBJ2-2	NA	few	TRBV6-4	CASSRPGVAGELFF	TGTGCCAGCAGCCGCCCCGGGGTCGCCGGGGAGCTGTTTTTT
TRBJ1-2	NA	NA	TRBV20-1	CSARDGYTF	TGCAGTGCCAGGGATGGCTACACCTTC
TRBJ2-1	TRBD2	NA	TRBV11-2	CASSWSGTSVGEQFF	TGTGCCAGCAGCTGGAGCGGGACTAGCGTCGGTGAGCAGTTCTTC
TRBJ2-1	TRBD2	NA	TRBV7-2	CASSTPGTSGGLSYNEQFF	TGTGCCAGCAGCACCCCCGGGACTAGCGGGGGCCTCTCCTACAATGAGCAGTTCTTC
TRBJ2-3	TRBD2	few	TRBV11-2	CASSPQAGRTDTQYF	TGTGCCAGCAGCCCCCAAGCGGGACGCACAGATACGCAGTATTTT
TRBJ2-7	NA	medium-sized	TRBV2	CASSSLRDPYEQYF	TGTGCCAGCAGTTCCCTGCGGGATCCCTACGAGCAGTACTTC
TRBJ2-7	NA	few	TRBV6-4	CASSTQIAYEQYF	TGTGCCAGCAGTACCCAAATAGCCTACGAGCAGTACTTC
TRBJ2-7	TRBD1	NA	TRBV28	CASRPGGTYEQYF	TGTGCCAGCAGACCAGGGGGTACCTACGAGCAGTACTTC
TRBJ1-1	NA	NA	TRBV5-1	CASSLGAGSEAFF	TGCGCCAGCAGCTTGGGGGCGGGGTCCGAAGCTTTCTTT
TRBJ2-7	NA	few	TRBV20-1	CSARGVYEQYF	TGCAGTGCTAGGGGAGTCTACGAGCAGTACTTC
TRBJ1-2	TRBD1	NA	TRBV28	CASGTGGVDNYGYTF	TGTGCCAGCGGGACAGGGGGAGTGGATAACTATGGCTACACCTTC
TRBJ2-7	TRBD1	few	TRBV27	CASTSRQGSYEQYF	TGTGCCAGCACTTCCCGACAGGGTTCCTACGAGCAGTACTTC
TRBJ2-5	NA	many	TRBV5-8	CASSGGAFEETQYF	TGTGCCAGCAGCGGGGGGGCCTTCGAAGAGACCCAGTACTTC
TRBJ2-1	NA	NA	TRBV30	CAWSPGAVNEQFF	TGTGCCTGGTCCCCAGGGGCAGTGAATGAGCAGTTCTTC
TRBJ2-5	NA	few	TRBV10-3	CALRGDGQETQYF	TGTGCCCTCAGGGGCGACGGCCAAGAGACCCAGTACTTC
TRBJ1-1	NA	few	TRBV5-1	CASSLDLGVDTEAFF	TGCGCCAGCAGCTTGGATCTGGGAGTTGACACTGAAGCTTTCTTT
TRBJ2-3	NA	many	TRBV4-2	CASSQGGSPGPWTDTQYF	TGTGCCAGCAGCCAAGGGGGCTCACCGGGCCCTTGGACAGATACGCAGTATTTT
TRBJ2-7	NA	once	TRBV7-9	CASRPSSGIIQYF	TGTGCCAGCAGGCCGTCTTCTGGGATAATTCAGTACTTC
TRBJ1-2	TRBD1	few	TRBV9	CASSVPGGGDYGYTF	TGTGCCAGCAGCGTACCAGGGGGTGGTGACTATGGCTACACCTTC
TRBJ1-5	NA	once	TRBV13	CASSGTGTRNQPQHF	TGTGCCAGCAGCGGGACCGGGACTCGCAATCAGCCCCAGCATTTT
TRBJ2-7	TRBD1	few	TRBV6-1	CASIRGTREGEQYF	TGTGCCAGCATCAGGGGGACAAGAGAGGGCGAGCAGTACTTC
TRBJ1-2	TRBD1	few	TRBV28	CASTTRTGGVGYTF	TGTGCCAGCACTACAAGGACAGGGGGGGTCGGCTACACCTTC
TRBJ2-5	NA	NA	TRBV6-1	CASSPGCPLPGSGETQYF	TGTGCCAGCAGCCCCGGTTGCCCCCTGCCAGGGTCGGGGGAGACCCAGTACTTC
TRBJ1-2	NA	few	TRBV6-4	CASRQGLGGIYGYTF	TGTGCCAGCAGACAGGGCTTAGGAGGTATTTATGGCTACACCTTC
TRBJ1-2	TRBD1	NA	TRBV4-2	CASIQEGRTGEGYGYTF	TGTGCCAGCATCCAAGAAGGTAGGACAGGGGAGGGGTATGGCTACACCTTC
TRBJ2-7	NA	NA	TRBV28	CASSLSLRSAGQYF	TGTGCCAGCAGTTTATCACTTAGGAGCGCGGGGCAGTACTTC
TRBJ1-1	NA	once	TRBV7-3	CARDLGADSEAFF	TGTGCCAGAGACTTGGGCGCTGACTCCGAAGCTTTCTTT
TRBJ2-2	NA	NA	TRBV5-5	CASTKTGMMTGELFF	TGTGCCAGCACCAAGACAGGCATGATGACCGGGGAGCTGTTTTTT
TRBJ2-5	NA	few	TRBV27	CANSFRGSLGGTQYF	TGTGCCAACAGTTTTCGGGGGAGTTTGGGTGGGACCCAGTACTTC